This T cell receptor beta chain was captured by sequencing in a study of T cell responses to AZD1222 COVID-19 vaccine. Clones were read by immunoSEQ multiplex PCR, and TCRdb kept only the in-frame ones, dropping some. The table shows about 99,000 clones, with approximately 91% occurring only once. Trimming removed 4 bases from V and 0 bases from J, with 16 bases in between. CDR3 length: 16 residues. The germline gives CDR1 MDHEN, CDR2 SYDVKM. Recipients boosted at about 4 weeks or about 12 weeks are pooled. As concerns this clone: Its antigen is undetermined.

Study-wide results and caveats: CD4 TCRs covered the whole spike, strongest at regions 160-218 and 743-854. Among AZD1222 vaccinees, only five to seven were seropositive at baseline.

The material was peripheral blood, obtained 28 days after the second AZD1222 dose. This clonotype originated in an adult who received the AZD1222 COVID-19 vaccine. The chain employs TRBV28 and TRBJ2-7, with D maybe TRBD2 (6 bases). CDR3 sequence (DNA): TGTGCCAGCAGTTCCAGGGCGGGACTCATCTCCTACGAGCAGTACTTC. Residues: CASSSRAGLISYEQYF.